A single sample gave rise to the 8 T cell receptor beta chains below, sequenced in a study of cytomegalovirus exposure and HLA in healthy donors. 60 Vbeta and 13 Jbeta primers were used in PCR. Here immunoSEQ multiplex PCR was the method, and the copy in TCRdb shows in-frame clones only, minus some. The data show roughly 130,000 clones, 70% to 80% seen once. Sequencing used PBMCs. The source of these receptors is a man aged 18 to 29 in good health and CMV-seronegative.

J is TRBJ1-1 and V is TRBV5-4, with a weak D call TRBD1 (6 bases). There are 16 residues in the CDR3. CDR1 and CDR2 (germline): SGHNT, YYREEE (reference sequence). V was pared by 1 base and J by 3 bases, with 16 bases between. CDR3 residues: CASSLPGGEGDTEAFF. CDR3 DNA sequence: TGTGCCAGCAGCTTGCCTGGCGGGGAGGGGGACACTGAAGCTTTCTTT.

CDR3 DNA sequence: TGTGCCAGCAGCGGGACAGGGAGTGGCTACACCTTC. Its protein product is CASSGTGSGYTF. The V gene is TRBV14, the J gene TRBJ1-2, with 9 bases fitting TRBD1. The CDR3 sequence is 12 residues long. Trimming took 5 bases from V and 7 from J; bases not matched to a gene: 2. From germline, CDR1 is SGHDN and CDR2 FVKESK.

This clone was observed a few times. J is TRBJ2-7 and V is TRBV10-3; tentatively, D is TRBD2 (5 bases). Germline lookup yields CDR1 ENHRY and CDR2 SYGVKD. The V end lost 2 bases, the J end lost 4 bases, and 6 bases lay between the germline ends. The CDR3 totals 12 residues. The CDR3 bases are TGTGCCATCAGTGAGGAGGGTTACGAGCAGTACGTC. As protein: CAISEEGYEQYV.

This clone appeared a few times. This chain links TRBV5-1 with TRBJ2-2, with D perhaps matching TRBD2 (6 bases). Per the germline V gene, CDR1 is SGHRS and CDR2 is YFSETQ. Between the trimmed V and J ends, which lost 6 bases and 1 base, there was a span of 19 bases. The length of the CDR3 is 17 residues. This chain's CDR3 is CASMQLAGRLNTGELFF. CDR3 nucleotides: TGCGCCAGCATGCAATTGGCGGGACGACTGAACACCGGGGAGCTGTTTTTT.

The chain combines TRBV7-2 with TRBJ2-3; TRBD1 aligns across 7 bases. This CDR3 comprises 14 residues. V lost 0 bases to trimming and J lost 6 bases; unmatched junction nucleotides: 3. In germline, CDR1 is SGHTA, CDR2 FQGNSA. CDR3 protein: CASSLALQGDTQYF. DNA of the CDR3: TGTGCCAGCAGCTTAGCGCTACAGGGGGATACGCAGTATTTT.

This chain connects TRBV13 to TRBJ1-2; D is perhaps TRBD1 (6 bases). The germline V gene encodes CDR1 PRHDT and CDR2 FYEKMQ (reference sequence). V lost 1 base, J lost 4 bases, and 10 bases lay in between. The CDR3 has 14 residues. As DNA, the CDR3 is TGTGCCAGCAGCTTAGAAGGACAGACCTATGGCTACACCTTC. Translation: CASSLEGQTYGYTF.

The chain has TRBV5-1 and TRBJ2-7; 7 bases align to TRBD1. This CDR3 comprises 14 residues. The V gene end was trimmed by 4 bases and the J gene end by 2 bases; junction bases not matched to a gene: 6. From germline, CDR1 is SGHRS and CDR2 YFSETQ. CDR3 in DNA: TGCGCCAGCAGCCCGGGACAGCCAACCTACGAGCAGTACTTC. Translated: CASSPGQPTYEQYF.

The chain is built from TRBV19 and TRBJ1-4; TRBD1 might be the D (5 bases). V lost 11 bases and J lost 8, with 18 bases in between. The CDR3 loop spans 13 amino acids. Germline V gene data show CDR1 as LNHDA and CDR2 as SQIVND (reference sequence). This CDR3 is CAARAFGGEKLFF. In DNA, the CDR3 is TGTGCCGCTAGGGCCTTCGGGGGAGAAAAACTGTTTTTT.